The 9 T cell receptor beta chains below all came from one sample that was sequenced in a study of OX40 agonist ivuxolimab in advanced cancers. Sequencing was performed with immunoSEQ multiplex PCR; in TCRdb, only in-frame clones are kept and a portion is missing. Of roughly 46,000 clones in the sample, around nine tenths are singletons; the top ten hold 11% to 15%. The sequencing used CD4+ or CD8+ T cells sorted from blood, collected in a trial of the OX40 agonist ivuxolimab. The receptors derive from an adult with an advanced solid tumor such as melanoma, head and neck, liver or kidney cancer.

The chain carries TRBV7-9 and TRBJ2-3; 9 bases align to TRBD1. This CDR3 is built from 17 residues. V was clipped by 5 bases and J by 6 bases; unmatched bases: 15. CDR1 is SEHNR and CDR2 is FQNEAQ in the germline V gene (reference sequence). The CDR3 nucleotides are TGTGCCAGCAGCACCTCTGCACCGGGACAGGGTAGGGATACGCAGTATTTT. It is translated as CASSTSAPGQGRDTQYF.

This chain uses TRBV7-6 with TRBJ1-5; 7 nucleotides agree with TRBD1. CDR1 SGHVS and CDR2 FNYEAQ come from the germline V gene. This CDR3 is built from 14 residues. J lost 5 bases, V lost 0 bases, and 1 base had no gene match. In DNA, the CDR3 is TGTGCCAGCAGCTTAGCGGGACAGTATCAGCCCCAGCATTTT. Its translation: CASSLAGQYQPQHF.

Concerning this clone: An end of the junction differs from the germline gene, which may be a read error. The chain combines TRBV7-7 with TRBJ2-7; TRBD2 aligns across 7 bases. The CDR3 extends over 15 amino acids. Germline CDR1 reads SSHAT; CDR2 reads FNYEAQ (reference sequence). For the CDR3, the DNA is TGTGCTAGCAGCCGGGGGGACGGGGGCTCCTACGAGCAGTACTTC. Its translation is CASSRGDGGSYEQYF.

This clone has only one observation. The chain employs TRBV2 and TRBJ2-1; 7 nucleotides align to TRBD2. CDR1 is SNHLY and CDR2 is FYNNEI in the germline V gene. Trimming took 6 bases from V and 5 from J; bases not matched to a gene: 10. The CDR3 runs 15 residues. CDR3 sequence (DNA): TGTGCCAGCAGGCGGGAAGCGGGAACAAACAATGAGCAGTTCTTC. This translates into CASRREAGTNNEQFF. The full variable domain, its missing parts supplied by reference TRBV2 and TRBJ2-1, is EPEVTQTPSHQVTQMGQEVILRCVPISNHLYFYWYRQILGQKVEFLVSFYNNEISEKSEIFDDQFSVERPDGSNFTLKIRSTKLEDSAMYFCASRREAGTNNEQFFGPGTRLTVL.

The genes are TRBV5-1 and TRBJ2-3; tentatively, D is TRBD1 (6 bases). CDR1 and CDR2 from the germline V gene are SGHRS and YFSETQ. This CDR3 has 19 amino acids. The germline V and J ends were trimmed by 0 bases and 1 base, with 21 bases remaining between them. Here the CDR3 DNA reads TGCGCCAGCAGCTTGGATCAGGGGTACGCCTGGTTGGGCACAGATACGCAGTATTTT. This sequence encodes CASSLDQGYAWLGTDTQYF.

This chain uses TRBV18 with TRBJ1-2; TRBD1 agrees at 7 bases. The V segment lost 3 bases and the J segment 5 bases; nucleotides outside the gene matches: 6. The CDR3 is 14 amino acids. Germline CDR1 reads KGHSH; CDR2 reads LQKENI. CDR3 region: CASSPARDSYGYTF. Written as DNA, the CDR3 is TGTGCCAGCTCACCTGCCCGGGACAGTTATGGCTACACCTTC.

This sequence joins TRBV19 and TRBJ1-4; TRBD1 matches 7 bases. Germline loops: CDR1 LNHDA, CDR2 SQIVND (reference sequence). V lost 4 bases to trimming and J lost 1 base; unmatched junction nucleotides: 0. The CDR3 has 14 amino acids. Here the CDR3 DNA reads TGTGCCAGTAGTACAGGGGGAACTAATGAAAAACTGTTTTTT. Its translation is CASSTGGTNEKLFF. Full variable domain (rest looked up from reference TRBV19 and TRBJ1-4): DGGITQSPKYLFRKEGQNVTLSCEQNLNHDAMYWYRQDPGQGLRLIYYSQIVNDFQKGDIAEGYSVSREKKESFPLTVTSAQKNPTAFYLCASSTGGTNEKLFFGSGTQLSVL.

The chain is built from TRBV18 and TRBJ2-1; 8 nucleotides agree with TRBD2. The CDR3 has 15 amino acids. J gave up 6 bases and V 2 bases, and 6 bases lay outside the gene matches. Germline CDR1 and CDR2: KGHSH and LQKENI. The CDR3 loop is CASSPIREGINEQFF. CDR3 nucleotides: TGTGCCAGCTCACCAATTCGGGAGGGGATCAATGAGCAGTTCTTC.

This sequence joins TRBV5-8 and TRBJ1-2; D uncertain. The V end was cut by 6 bases, the J end by 2 bases, with 8 bases between. The CDR3 is 12 residues long. CDR1 is SGHTS and CDR2 is YDEGEE in the germline V gene. CDR3 DNA sequence: TGTGCCAGCACGAGGCGAAACTATGGCTACACCTTC. Amino acids: CASTRRNYGYTF.